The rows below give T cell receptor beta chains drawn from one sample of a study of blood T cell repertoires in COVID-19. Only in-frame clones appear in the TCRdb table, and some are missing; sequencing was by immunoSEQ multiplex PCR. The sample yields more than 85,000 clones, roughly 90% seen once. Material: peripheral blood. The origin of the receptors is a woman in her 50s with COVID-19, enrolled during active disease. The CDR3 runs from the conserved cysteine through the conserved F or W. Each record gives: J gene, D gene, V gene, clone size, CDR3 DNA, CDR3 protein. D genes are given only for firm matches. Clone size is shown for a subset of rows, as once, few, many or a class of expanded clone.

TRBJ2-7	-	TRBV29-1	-	TGCAGCGTTGAAGATTTTGGGCAGGTCTCCTACGAGCAGTACTTC	CSVEDFGQVSYEQYF
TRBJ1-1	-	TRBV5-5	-	TGTGCCAGCAGCTGGTCACGGTCGAACACTGAAGCTTTCTTT	CASSWSRSNTEAFF
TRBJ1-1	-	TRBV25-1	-	TGTGCCAGCAGTGAATCGAGAGCGAACACTGAAGCTTTCTTT	CASSESRANTEAFF
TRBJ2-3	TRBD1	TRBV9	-	TGTGCCAGCAGTACCGGACAGGCTGGAGATACGCAGTATTTT	CASSTGQAGDTQYF
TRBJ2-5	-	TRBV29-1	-	TGCAGCCTCAGAGGAGGGACCCCCCAAGAGACCCAGTACTTC	CSLRGGTPQETQYF
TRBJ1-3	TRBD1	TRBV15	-	TGTGCCACCAGCGGACAGGGGGCAAGAAACACCATATATTTT	CATSGQGARNTIYF
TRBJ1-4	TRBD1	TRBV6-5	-	TGTGCCAGCAGCTCAGACAGGGGTGCTAATGAAAAACTGTTTTTT	CASSSDRGANEKLFF
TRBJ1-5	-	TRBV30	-	TGTGCCTGGGGAGGTGGGCAGGGTAGCAATCAGCCCCAGCATTTT	CAWGGGQGSNQPQHF
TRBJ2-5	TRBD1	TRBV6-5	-	TGTGCCAGCAGGACAGGGGGTCAAGAGACCCAGTACTTC	CASRTGGQETQYF
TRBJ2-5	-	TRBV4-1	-	TGCGCCAGCAGCCAAGCTTGGAGGGCCTCCGAGACCCAGTACTTC	CASSQAWRASETQYF
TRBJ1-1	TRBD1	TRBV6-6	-	TGTGCCAGCAGCACTCTAACAGGGGGGAACACTGAAGCTTTCTTT	CASSTLTGGNTEAFF
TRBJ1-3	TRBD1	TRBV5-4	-	TGTGCCAGCAGCCCCTCCTCGGACAGGGGAGGAGGAAACACCATATATTTT	CASSPSSDRGGGNTIYF
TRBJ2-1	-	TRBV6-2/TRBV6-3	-	TGTGCCAGCAGTTACTCGTTATTACAGAGCTACTCCTACAATGAGCAGTTCTTC	CASSYSLLQSYSYNEQFF
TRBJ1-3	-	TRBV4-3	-	TGCGCCAGCAGCCAAGGTTGGGGGGGGCAATCTGGAAACACCATATATTTT	CASSQGWGGQSGNTIYF
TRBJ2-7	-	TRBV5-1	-	TGCGCCAGCAGCCCCGGCGGGGTCTGGCGTTACGAGCAGTACTTC	CASSPGGVWRYEQYF
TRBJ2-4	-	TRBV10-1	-	TGCGCCAGCAGTGACCGGGTTGGGAACATTCAGTACTTC	CASSDRVGNIQYF
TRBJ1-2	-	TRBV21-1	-	TGTGCCAGCAGCAAAGGACCGGCGGGTACCTATGGCTACACCTTC	CASSKGPAGTYGYTF
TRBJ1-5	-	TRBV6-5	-	TGTGGCGGTTTTCCTGAGCAGCCCCAGCATTTT	CGGFPEQPQHF
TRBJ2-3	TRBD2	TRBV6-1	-	TGTGCCAGCAGTGAAATTAGCGGGGGAACAGATACGCAGTATTTT	CASSEISGGTDTQYF
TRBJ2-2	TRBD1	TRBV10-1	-	TGCGCCAGCAGTGACTCCGGGGACAGGAAGAACACCGGGGAGCTGTTTTTT	CASSDSGDRKNTGELFF
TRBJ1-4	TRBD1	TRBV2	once	TGTGCCAGCAGTCTGGGACAGAGCCTCAATGAAAAACTGTTTTTT	CASSLGQSLNEKLFF
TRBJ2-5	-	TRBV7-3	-	TGTGCCAGCAGCTTAACTGAGGAGACCCAGTACTTC	CASSLTEETQYF
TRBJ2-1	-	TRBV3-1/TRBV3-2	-	TGTGCCAGCAGCGAAAGATATAGAGACAATGAGCAGTTCTTC	CASSERYRDNEQFF
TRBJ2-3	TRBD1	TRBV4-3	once	TGCGCCAGCAGCCTCTCCACCTCCGGGACAGGGGGACCAGATACGCAGTATTTT	CASSLSTSGTGGPDTQYF